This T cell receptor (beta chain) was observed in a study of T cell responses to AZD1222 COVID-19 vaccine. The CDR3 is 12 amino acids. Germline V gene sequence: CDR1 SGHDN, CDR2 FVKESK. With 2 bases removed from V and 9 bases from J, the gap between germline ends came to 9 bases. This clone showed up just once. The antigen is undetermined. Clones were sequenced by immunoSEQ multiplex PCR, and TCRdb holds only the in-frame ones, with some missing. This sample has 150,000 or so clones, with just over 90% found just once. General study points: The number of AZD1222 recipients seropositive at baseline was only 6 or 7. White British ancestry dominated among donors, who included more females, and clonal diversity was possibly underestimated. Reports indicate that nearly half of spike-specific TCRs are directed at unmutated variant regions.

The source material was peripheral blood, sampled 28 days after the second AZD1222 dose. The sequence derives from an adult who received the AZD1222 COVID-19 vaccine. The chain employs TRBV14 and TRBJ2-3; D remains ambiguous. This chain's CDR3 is CASSQWPWTQYF. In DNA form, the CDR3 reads TGTGCCAGCAGCCAATGGCCGTGGACGCAGTATTTT.